This record covers a single T cell receptor (beta chain). Its antigen is as yet unknown. This record belongs to a study of cytomegalovirus exposure and HLA in healthy donors. Study conclusions and caveats: DRB1 showed the most TCR associations and HLA-C the fewest in a later analysis, as rates varied by HLA locus. One variant, a missense change in DCLRE1C, was linked in a later analysis to TCR beta V- and J-gene trimming.

PCR employed 60 Vbeta and 13 Jbeta primers. Source study methods: An analysis that came later counted roughly 80 million unique TCR beta chains, around 12 million shared. Produced via immunoSEQ multiplex PCR; TCRdb's table is partial and in-frame only. V, J and clone size reflect that table, while D and trimming were determined from the DNA. Of roughly 220,000 clones listed, 79% were seen once; the top ten hold about 1.7%. This clonotype originated in a man in his fifties or sixties in good health and CMV-seronegative. Sequenced material: PBMCs.

The CDR3 DNA reads TGTGCCAGCAGTGAGGCGGGACAGGGGGCTTTAGAGACCCAGTACTTC. It is translated as CASSEAGQGALETQYF. The V call is TRBV2, the J call TRBJ2-5; TRBD1 agrees at 12 bases. With V trimmed by 3 bases and J by 4 bases, 6 bases remained unmatched. Germline CDR1 and CDR2: SNHLY and FYNNEI. The CDR3 runs to 16 residues.